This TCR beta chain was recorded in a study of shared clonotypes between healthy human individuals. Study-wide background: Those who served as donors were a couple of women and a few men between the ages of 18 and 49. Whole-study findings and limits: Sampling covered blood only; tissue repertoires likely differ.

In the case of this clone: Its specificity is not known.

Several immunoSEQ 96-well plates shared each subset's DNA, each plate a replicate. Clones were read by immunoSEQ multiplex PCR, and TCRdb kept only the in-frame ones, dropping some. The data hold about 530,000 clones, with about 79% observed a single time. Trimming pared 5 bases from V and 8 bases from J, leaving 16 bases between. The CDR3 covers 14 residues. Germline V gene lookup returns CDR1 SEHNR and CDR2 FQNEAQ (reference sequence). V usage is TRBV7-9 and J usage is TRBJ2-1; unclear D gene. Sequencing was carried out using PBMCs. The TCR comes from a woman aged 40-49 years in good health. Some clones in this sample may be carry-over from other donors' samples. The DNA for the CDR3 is TGTGCCAGCAGCCCGAAAGGTGACGGGCATGAGCAGTTCTTC. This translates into CASSPKGDGHEQFF.